This T cell receptor beta chain derives from a study of CD8 T cells in ankylosing spondylitis. Researchers built TCR beta libraries using quantitative 5'-RACE with molecular barcodes. A single record per CDR3 protein comes from TCRdb applying MiXCR to the 5' RACE reads. The repertoire holds some 71,000 distinct CDR3 sequences, roughly 5% seen once, with about 2.2% in the top ten. Study-wide findings and caveats: Earlier work had already found some motif variants in reactive arthritis synovial fluid and blood. Among TCR beta sequences, a motif of several highly homologous variants appeared characteristic of ankylosing spondylitis blood. Disease-linked clones were reportedly significantly enriched in matched ankylosing spondylitis synovial fluid.

This clonotype was recorded many times. What it recognizes is unknown. V was pared by 6 bases and J by 4 bases, with 6 bases of the junction left unmatched. The CDR3 extends over 15 amino acids. The germline V gene has CDR1 SNHLY and CDR2 FYNNEI. Specimen: blood, either unsorted or a sorted T cell fraction (not recorded which). The TCR sequence derives from a male donor with ankylosing spondylitis or in good health (not recorded which). V is TRBV2 and J is TRBJ2-1; 10 nucleotides align to TRBD2. The CDR3 DNA is TGTGCCAGCAGACCGAGCGGGGGGGCGTACAATGAGCAGTTCTTC. It yields the protein CASRPSGGAYNEQFF.